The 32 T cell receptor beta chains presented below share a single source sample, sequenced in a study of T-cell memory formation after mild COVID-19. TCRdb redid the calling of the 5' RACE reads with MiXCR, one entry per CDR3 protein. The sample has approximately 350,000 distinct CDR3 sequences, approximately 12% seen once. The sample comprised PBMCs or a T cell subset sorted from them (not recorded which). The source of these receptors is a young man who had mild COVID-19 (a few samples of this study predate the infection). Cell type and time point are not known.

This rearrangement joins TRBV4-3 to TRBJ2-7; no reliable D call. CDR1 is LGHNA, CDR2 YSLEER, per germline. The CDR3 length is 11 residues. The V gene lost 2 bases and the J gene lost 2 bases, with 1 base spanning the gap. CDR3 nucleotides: TGCGCCAGCAGCCAAACCTACGAGCAGTACGTC. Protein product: CASSQTYEQYV.

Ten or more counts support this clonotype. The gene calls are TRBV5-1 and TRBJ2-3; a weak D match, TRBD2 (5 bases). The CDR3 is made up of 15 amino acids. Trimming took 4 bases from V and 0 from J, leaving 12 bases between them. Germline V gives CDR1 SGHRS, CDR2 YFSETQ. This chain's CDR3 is CASSQRRTSTDTQYF. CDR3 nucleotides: TGCGCCAGCAGCCAGCGGCGGACTAGCACAGATACGCAGTATTTT. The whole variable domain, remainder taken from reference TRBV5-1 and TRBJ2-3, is KAGVTQTPRYLIKTRGQQVTLSCSPISGHRSVSWYQQTPGQGLQFLFEYFSETQRNKGNFPGRFSGRQFSNSRSEMNVSTLELGDSALYLCASSQRRTSTDTQYFGPGTRLTVL.

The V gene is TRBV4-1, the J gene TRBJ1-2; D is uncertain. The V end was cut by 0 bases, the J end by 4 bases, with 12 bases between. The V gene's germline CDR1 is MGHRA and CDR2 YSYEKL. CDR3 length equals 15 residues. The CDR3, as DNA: TGCGCCAGCAGCCAAGAGGGCAGGAGTTCCTATGGCTACACCTTC. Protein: CASSQEGRSSYGYTF.

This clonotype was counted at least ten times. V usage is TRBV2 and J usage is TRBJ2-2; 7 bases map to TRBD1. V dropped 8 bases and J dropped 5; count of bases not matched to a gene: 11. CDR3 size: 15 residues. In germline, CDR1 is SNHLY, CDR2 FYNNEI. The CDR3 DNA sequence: TGTGCCAGCCAGGGGGACAGTGCCTTTACCGGGGAGCTGTTTTTT. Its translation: CASQGDSAFTGELFF.

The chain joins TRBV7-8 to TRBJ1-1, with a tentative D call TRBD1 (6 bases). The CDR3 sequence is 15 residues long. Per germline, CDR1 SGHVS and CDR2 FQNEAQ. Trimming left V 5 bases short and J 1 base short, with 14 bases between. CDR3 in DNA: TGTGCCAGCAGCGAAAAGACAGGCCCGAACACTGAAGCTTTCTTT. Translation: CASSEKTGPNTEAFF. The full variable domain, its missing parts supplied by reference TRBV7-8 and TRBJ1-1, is GAGVSQSPRYKVAKRGQDVALRCDPISGHVSLFWYQQALGQGPEFLTYFQNEAQLDKSGLPSDRFFAERPEGSVSTLKIQRTQQEDSAVYLCASSEKTGPNTEAFFGQGTRLTVV.

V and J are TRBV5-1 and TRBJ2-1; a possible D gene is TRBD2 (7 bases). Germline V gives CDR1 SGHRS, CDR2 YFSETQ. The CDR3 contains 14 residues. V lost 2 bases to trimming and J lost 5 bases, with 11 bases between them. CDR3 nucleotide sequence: TGCGCCAGCAGCTTCGGGGGGCCCGACAATGAGCAGTTCTTC. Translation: CASSFGGPDNEQFF.

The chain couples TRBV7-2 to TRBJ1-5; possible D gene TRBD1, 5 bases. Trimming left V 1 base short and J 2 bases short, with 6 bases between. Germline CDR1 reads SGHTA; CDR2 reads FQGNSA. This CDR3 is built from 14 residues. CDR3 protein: CASSLEGGNQPQHF. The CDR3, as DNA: TGTGCCAGCAGCTTAGAAGGGGGCAATCAGCCCCAGCATTTT.

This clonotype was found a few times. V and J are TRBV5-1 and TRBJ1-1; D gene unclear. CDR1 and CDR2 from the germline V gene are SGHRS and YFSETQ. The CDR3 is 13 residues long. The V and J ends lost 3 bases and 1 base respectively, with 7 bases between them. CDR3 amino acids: CASSSTPNTEAFF. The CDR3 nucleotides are TGCGCCAGCAGCTCGACACCGAACACTGAAGCTTTCTTT.

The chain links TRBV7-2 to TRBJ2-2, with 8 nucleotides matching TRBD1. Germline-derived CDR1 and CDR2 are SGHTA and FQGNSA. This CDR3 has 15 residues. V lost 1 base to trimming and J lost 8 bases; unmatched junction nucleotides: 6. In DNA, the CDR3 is TGTGCCAGCAGCTTAGGACAGGGGTCGTCTGGGGAGCTGTTTTTT. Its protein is CASSLGQGSSGELFF.

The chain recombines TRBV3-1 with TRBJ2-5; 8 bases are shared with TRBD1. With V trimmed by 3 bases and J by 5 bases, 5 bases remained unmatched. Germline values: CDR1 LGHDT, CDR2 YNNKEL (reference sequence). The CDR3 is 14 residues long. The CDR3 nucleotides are TGTGCCAGCAGCCACCTACAGGGGGATGAGACCCAGTACTTC. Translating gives CASSHLQGDETQYF.

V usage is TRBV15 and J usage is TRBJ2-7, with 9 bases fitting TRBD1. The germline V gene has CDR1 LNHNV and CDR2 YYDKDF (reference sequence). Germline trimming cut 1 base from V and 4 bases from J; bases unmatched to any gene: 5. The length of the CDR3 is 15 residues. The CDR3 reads CATSRAGQGRYEQYF. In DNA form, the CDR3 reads TGTGCCACCAGCAGAGCAGGACAGGGGAGGTACGAGCAGTACTTC. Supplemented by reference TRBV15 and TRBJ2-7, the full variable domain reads DAMVIQNPRYQVTQFGKPVTLSCSQTLNHNVMYWYQQKSSQAPKLLFHYYDKDFNNEADTPDNFQSRRPNTSFCFLDIRSPGLGDTAMYLCATSRAGQGRYEQYFGPGTRLTVT.

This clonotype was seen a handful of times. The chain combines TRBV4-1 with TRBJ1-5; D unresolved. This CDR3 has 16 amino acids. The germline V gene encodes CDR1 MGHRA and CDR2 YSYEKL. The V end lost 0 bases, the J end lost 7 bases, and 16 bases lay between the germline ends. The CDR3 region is CASSQDRRSFGQPQHF. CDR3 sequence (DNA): TGCGCCAGCAGCCAAGATAGGAGGTCATTCGGGCAGCCCCAGCATTTT.

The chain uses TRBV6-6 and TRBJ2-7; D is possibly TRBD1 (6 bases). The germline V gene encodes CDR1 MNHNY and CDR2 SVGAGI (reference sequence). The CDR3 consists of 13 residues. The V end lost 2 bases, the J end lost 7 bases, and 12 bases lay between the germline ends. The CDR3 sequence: CASSYGGLGEQYV. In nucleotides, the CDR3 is TGTGCCAGCAGTTACGGGGGCCTAGGAGAGCAGTACGTC.

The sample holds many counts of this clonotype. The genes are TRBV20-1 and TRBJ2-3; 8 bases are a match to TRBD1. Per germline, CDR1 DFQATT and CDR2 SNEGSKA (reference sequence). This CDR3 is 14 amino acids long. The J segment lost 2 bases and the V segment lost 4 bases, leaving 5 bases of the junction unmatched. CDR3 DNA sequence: TGCAGTGCTAAGGGGACAGGCCACACAGATACGCAGTATTTT. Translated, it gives CSAKGTGHTDTQYF.

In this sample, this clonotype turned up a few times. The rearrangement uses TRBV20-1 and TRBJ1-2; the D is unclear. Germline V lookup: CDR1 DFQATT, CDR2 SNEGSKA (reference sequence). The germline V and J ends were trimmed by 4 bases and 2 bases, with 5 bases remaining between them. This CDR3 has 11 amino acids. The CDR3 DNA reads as TGCAGTGCTACCGACAACTATGGCTACACCTTC. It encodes CSATDNYGYTF.

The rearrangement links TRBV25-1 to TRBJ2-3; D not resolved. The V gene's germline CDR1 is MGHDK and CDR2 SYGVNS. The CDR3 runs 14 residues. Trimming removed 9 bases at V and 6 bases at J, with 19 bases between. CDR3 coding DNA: TGTGCCAGTAATTCCCGGGCCCGTGCGGATACGCAGTATTTT. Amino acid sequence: CASNSRARADTQYF.

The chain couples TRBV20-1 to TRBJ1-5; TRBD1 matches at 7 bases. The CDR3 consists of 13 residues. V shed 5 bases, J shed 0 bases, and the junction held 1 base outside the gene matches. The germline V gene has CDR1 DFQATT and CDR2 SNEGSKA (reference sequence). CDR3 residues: CSAGTVSNQPQHF. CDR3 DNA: TGCAGTGCTGGGACAGTTAGCAATCAGCCCCAGCATTTT.

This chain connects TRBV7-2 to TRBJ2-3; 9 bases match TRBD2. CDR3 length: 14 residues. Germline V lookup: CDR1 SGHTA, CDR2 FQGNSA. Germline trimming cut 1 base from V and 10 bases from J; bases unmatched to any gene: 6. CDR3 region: CASSLVAGVSAQYF. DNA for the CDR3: TGTGCCAGCAGCTTAGTAGCGGGGGTGTCGGCGCAGTATTTT.

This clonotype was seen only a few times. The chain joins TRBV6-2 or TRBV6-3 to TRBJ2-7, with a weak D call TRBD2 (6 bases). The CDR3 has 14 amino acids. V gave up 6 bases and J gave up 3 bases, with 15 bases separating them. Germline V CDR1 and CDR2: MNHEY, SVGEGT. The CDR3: CASRSRDSLYEQYF. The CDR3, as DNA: TGTGCCAGCAGAAGCCGGGACTCTCTCTACGAGCAGTACTTC.

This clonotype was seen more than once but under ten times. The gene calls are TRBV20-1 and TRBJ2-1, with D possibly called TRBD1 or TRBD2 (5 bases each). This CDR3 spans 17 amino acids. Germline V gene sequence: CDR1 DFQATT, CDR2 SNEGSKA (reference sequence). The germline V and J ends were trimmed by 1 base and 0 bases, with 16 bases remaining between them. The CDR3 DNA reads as TGCAGTGCTAGAGGGAGAGGGGACGTCAGCTCCTACAATGAGCAGTTCTTC. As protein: CSARGRGDVSSYNEQFF.

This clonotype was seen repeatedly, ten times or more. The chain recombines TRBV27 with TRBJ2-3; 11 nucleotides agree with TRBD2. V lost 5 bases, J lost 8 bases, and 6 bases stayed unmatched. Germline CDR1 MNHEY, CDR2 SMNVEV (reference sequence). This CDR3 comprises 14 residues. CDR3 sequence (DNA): TGTGCCAGCAGTCCCTTAGCGGGGGGGCGTACGCAGTATTTT. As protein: CASSPLAGGRTQYF.

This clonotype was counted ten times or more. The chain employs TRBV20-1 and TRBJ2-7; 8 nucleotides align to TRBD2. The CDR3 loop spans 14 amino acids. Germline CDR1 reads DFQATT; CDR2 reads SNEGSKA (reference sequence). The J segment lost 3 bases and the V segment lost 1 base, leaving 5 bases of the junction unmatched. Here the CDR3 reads CSARAGTRSYEQYF. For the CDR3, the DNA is TGCAGTGCTAGAGCCGGGACTAGAAGCTACGAGCAGTACTTC.

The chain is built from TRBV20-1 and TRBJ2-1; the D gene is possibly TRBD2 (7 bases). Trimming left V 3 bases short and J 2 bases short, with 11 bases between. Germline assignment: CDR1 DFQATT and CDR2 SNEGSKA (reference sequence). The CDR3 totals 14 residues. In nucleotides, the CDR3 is TGCAGTGCTAGTGGGGGGGCCACCTACAATGAGCAGTTCTTC. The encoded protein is CSASGGATYNEQFF.

CDR3 region: CASQTQGQNTEAFF. CDR3 bases: TGCGCCAGCCAAACCCAGGGGCAGAACACTGAAGCTTTCTTT. The genes are TRBV5-1 and TRBJ1-1, with D tentatively TRBD1 (6 bases). The germline V and J ends were trimmed by 7 bases and 1 base, with 14 bases remaining between them. Looked up from germline, CDR1 is SGHRS and CDR2 is YFSETQ. The CDR3 runs 14 residues.

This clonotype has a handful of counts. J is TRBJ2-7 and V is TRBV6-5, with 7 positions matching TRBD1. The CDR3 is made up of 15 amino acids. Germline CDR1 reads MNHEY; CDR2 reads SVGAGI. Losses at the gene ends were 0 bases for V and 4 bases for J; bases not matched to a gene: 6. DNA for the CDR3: TGTGCCAGCAGTTACTCAGGGGGACAGAATTACGAGCAGTACTTC. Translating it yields CASSYSGGQNYEQYF.

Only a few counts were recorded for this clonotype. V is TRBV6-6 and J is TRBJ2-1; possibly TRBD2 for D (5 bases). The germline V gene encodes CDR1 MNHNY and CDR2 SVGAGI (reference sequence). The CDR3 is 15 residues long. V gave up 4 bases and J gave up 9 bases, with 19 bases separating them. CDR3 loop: CASSSWTGEIGEQFF. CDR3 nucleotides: TGTGCCAGCAGTTCATGGACCGGGGAAATCGGTGAGCAGTTCTTC.

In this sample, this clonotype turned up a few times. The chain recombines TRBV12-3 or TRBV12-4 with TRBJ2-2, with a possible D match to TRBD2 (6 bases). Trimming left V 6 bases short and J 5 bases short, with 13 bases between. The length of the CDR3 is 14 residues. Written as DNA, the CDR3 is TGTGCCAGCAGCCCCGGGACTCCGACCGGGGAGCTGTTTTTT. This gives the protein CASSPGTPTGELFF.

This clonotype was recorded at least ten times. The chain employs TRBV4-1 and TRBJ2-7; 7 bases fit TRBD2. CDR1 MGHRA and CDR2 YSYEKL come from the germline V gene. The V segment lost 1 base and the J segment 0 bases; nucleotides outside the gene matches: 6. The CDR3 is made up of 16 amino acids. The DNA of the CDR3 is TGCGCCAGCAGCCAAGGATTGCGGGGGAGCTCCTACGAGCAGTACTTC. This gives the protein CASSQGLRGSSYEQYF.

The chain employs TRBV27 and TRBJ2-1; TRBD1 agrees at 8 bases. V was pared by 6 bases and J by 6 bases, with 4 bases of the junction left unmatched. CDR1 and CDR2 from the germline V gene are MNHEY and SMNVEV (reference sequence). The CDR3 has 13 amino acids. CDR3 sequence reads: CASSRTGFNEQFF. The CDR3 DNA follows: TGTGCCAGCAGCCGGACAGGGTTCAATGAGCAGTTCTTC.

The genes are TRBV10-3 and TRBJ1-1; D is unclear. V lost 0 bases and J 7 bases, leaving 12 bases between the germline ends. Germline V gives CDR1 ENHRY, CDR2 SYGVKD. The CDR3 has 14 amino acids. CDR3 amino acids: CAISESRLADEAFF. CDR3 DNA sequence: TGTGCCATCAGTGAGTCACGACTGGCAGATGAAGCTTTCTTT.

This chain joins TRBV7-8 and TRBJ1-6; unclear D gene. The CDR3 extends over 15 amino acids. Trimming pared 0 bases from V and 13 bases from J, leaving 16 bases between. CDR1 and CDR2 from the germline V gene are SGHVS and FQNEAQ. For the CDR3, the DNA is TGTGCCAGCAGCTTAGCAGAGGGCGCCCGGGCTCCCCTCCACTTT. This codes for CASSLAEGARAPLHF.

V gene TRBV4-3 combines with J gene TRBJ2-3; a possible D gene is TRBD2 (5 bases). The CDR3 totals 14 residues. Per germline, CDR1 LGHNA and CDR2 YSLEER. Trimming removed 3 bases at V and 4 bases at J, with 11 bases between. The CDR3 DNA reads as TGCGCCAGCAGCCATTACTACGGGGCAGATACGCAGTATTTT. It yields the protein CASSHYYGADTQYF.